This TCR beta chain was identified during a study of blood T cell repertoires in COVID-19. The germline V and J ends were trimmed by 5 bases and 7 bases, with 9 bases remaining between them. The CDR3 extends over 13 amino acids. CDR1 and CDR2 from the germline V gene are MGHDK and SYGVNS. Per the authors' pipeline: It was from reference gene primer amplification that nucleated cell counts were estimated. The data were produced by immunoSEQ multiplex PCR, yet TCRdb's version contains in-frame clones alone and is incomplete. The D gene and trimming were derived from the DNA, and the V and J assignments and clone size from that table. This table has 65,000 to 90,000 clones, 83% appearing once.

This TCR derives from an elderly woman with acute or convalescent COVID-19. Sequencing was carried out using peripheral blood. The V call is TRBV25-1, the J call TRBJ1-6; no definite D call. In nucleotides, the CDR3 is TGTGCCAGCAGTCCCAACTGGAATTCACCCCTCCACTTT. Translated, it gives CASSPNWNSPLHF. Drawing the rest from reference TRBV25-1 and TRBJ1-6, the complete variable domain is EADIYQTPRYLVIGTGKKITLECSQTMGHDKMYWYQQDPGMELHLIHYSYGVNSTEKGDLSSESTVSRIRTEHFPLTLESARPSHTSQYLCASSPNWNSPLHFGNGTRLTVT.